The T cell receptor (beta chain) described here comes from a study of cytomegalovirus exposure and HLA in healthy donors (dated by TCRdb to 2016 to 2017). For context, the study as a whole: An earlier analysis of roughly 610 of the donors reported about 280 Gb of sequence data and 100 million to 120 million unique TCR beta sequences obtained from about 170 million T cells. About 300 gigabases of sequencing data and roughly 90 million unique TCR sequences were included in an early release covering several hundred HLA-typed donors. Among the roughly 430 genotyped donors, 81% belonged to the genetic ancestry cluster associated with self-reported Caucasian donors. The study aimed to test whether signatures of past pathogen exposure could be identified by cataloging public T cell receptors. Using immunosequencing, the study profiled T cell repertoires from about 610 subjects and related those repertoires to cytomegalovirus serostatus. Along with the roughly 710-subject first cohort, a separate validation cohort of around 110 different subjects was used. To predict cytomegalovirus infection status, the study combined high-throughput TCR immunosequencing, statistical association of individual TCRs with disease status, and machine learning. In a later analysis, previously published TCR beta repertoires from several hundred donors were re-analyzed and high-resolution HLA genotyping was added so that TCR occurrence patterns could be studied. In the later analysis, no new phenotypic data were used to find candidate immune exposures; instead, reliance was placed on TCR beta sequences and their occurrence across donors. In an earlier analysis of roughly 580 of the donors, high-throughput TCR beta sequencing was used to judge whether each TCR beta V gene segment behaved as functional or pseudogenic. Donor age, sex, ethnicity and CMV serostatus were compiled alongside the repertoire data. In a later genetic analysis, genome-wide SNP genotypes for about three fifths of the roughly 670 donors were used, and that subset was treated as a discovery cohort. Every discovery cohort repertoire had been produced on one sequencing platform. HLA typing included class I and class II loci at four-digit resolution. The number of donors typed differed by locus, with roughly 629-640 for A, B, C, DRB1 and DQB1, approximately 500 for DQA1, nearly 610 for DPA1, and 450 to 480 for DPB1. Several DR-DQ haplotypes were handled as single units for association and clustering because linkage in the cohort was strong. On average, roughly 200,000 unique TCR beta nucleotide sequences were sequenced per donor among 300 to 500 genotyped donors of the cohort, with roughly 18% of those sequences being non-productive.

Study-wide conclusions, independent of this receptor: In an earlier analysis of around 600 of the donors, most TCR beta V segments were observed in productive rearrangements about 87% or about 30% of the time, broadly matching IMGT annotations. Because counts were too low, some 17 rarely observed V segments, including chromosome 9 orphons, were excluded from the earlier analysis of 587 of the donors. In both the original and validation cohorts, the classifier was reported to diagnose cytomegalovirus status with high specificity and sensitivity. Correlated functional status among segregating V segments might reflect linkage disequilibrium, but an unknown experimental factor could not be ruled out. In the study, 150 to 200 TCR beta chains were listed as associated with cytomegalovirus. Only TCR beta chains were sequenced in this cohort, and the absence of alpha or paired-chain data limited detectable features. Assigning TCR associations to individual alleles was difficult when HLA alleles, especially DR and DQ, strongly co-occurred. In a later analysis, several top co-occurrence clusters were reported to appear linked to parvovirus B19, influenza, CMV and Epstein-Barr virus. The 87-base-pair reads could not distinguish some IMGT-functional V segments, including TRBV6-2 and TRBV6-3, so those segments were excluded. Sequencing depth was assumed to be roughly uniform across donors in the presence/absence analyses, though that assumption may not hold. A later analysis found that TCR association rates varied across HLA loci, with DRB1 alleles showing the most associated TCRs and HLA-C alleles the fewest. The sequencing pipeline was judged likely to have produced a cluster of highly shared sequence variants as a technical artifact. Across donors, most TCR sequences were observed very rarely, whereas some public TCRs were present in many individuals. Three of the identified cytomegalovirus-associated TCR beta chains were confirmed in vitro to be specific for cytomegalovirus antigens. An association between a missense DCLRE1C variant and V-gene and J-gene trimming of TCR beta chains was found in a later genetic analysis and replicated in an independent cohort. According to a later genetic analysis, donors in an Asian-associated ancestry cluster had fewer N-insertions in productive TCRs than the approximately 670-donor mean. Because HLA typing was unavailable for some donors at each locus, only the typed subset was used in association tests. The only immune exposure information available for the cohort was CMV serostatus. At a false discovery rate of 0.05, a later analysis linked around 15,000 TCR beta sequences to specific HLA alleles. In a later analysis, most CMV-associated TCR beta chains were found to appear HLA-restricted, with HLA associations seemingly driven largely by CMV exposure. A further reported finding was that TCR beta sequences accurately predicted the HLA-A and HLA-B alleles for most subjects in the first cohort. In a later analysis, HLA-associated TCR beta chains were found to be more clonally expanded and to have lower generation probabilities than equally common non-associated chains. According to the authors, the approach could potentially be generalized to other disease states and immunological phenotypes.

The CDR3 runs 14 amino acids, cysteine and phenylalanine included. Kept here is only the CDR3 DNA, which spans 42 bases and is read in frame from base 1. As encoded in the germline V gene, CDR1 is SGDLS while CDR2 is YYNGEE. The cohort was made up of roughly 670 healthy bone marrow donors. All cohort members were sampled while nominally healthy, although unrecorded immune exposures were likely present. The donor was CMV seronegative and belonged to the group of around 400 seronegative cohort members. Each donor provided a peripheral blood sample, and peripheral blood mononuclear cells were used for TCR beta sequencing. Genomic DNA was extracted from the blood cell samples with the Qiagen DNeasy Blood Extraction Kit. As for this clone: What this receptor recognizes is not known. Qualities for individual bases were not recorded, and no much larger clone is one base off.

The library was generated by the immunoSEQ multiplex PCR assay. A mixture of 60 forward primers for TCR Vbeta segments and 13 reverse primers for TCR Jbeta segments was used in the multiplex PCR. Amplification of the CDR3 region of rearranged TCR beta genes was performed with a multiplex PCR assay on genomic DNA. Amplified TCR beta libraries were sequenced as 87-base-pair reads on the Illumina HiSeq System. Processing in the source paper ran as follows. In a later analysis, tens of millions of unique TCR beta chains were counted across the 650 to 750 repertoires, and roughly 11 million of these chains were shared by at least two donors. To remove PCR and sequencing errors, raw reads were error-corrected and collapsed into unique sequences using a nearest-neighbor algorithm that merged closely related sequences. CDR3 sequences were aligned to IMGT reference sequences to assign V, D and J gene segments. For a sequence to be retained, a match of at least six nucleotides was required to both a V gene segment and a J gene segment. A rearrangement counted as productive if the CDR3 had no stop codons and remained in frame with V and J, and every other rearrangement counted as non-productive. Following IMGT convention, CDR3 was defined as the stretch from the second conserved V-encoded cysteine up to the conserved J-encoded phenylalanine. The earlier analysis of 550 to 650 of the donors excluded any sequence lacking an unambiguous match to a single V gene segment. An earlier analysis of fewer than 750 of the donors classified V segments as functional when productive rearrangements were above 56.7% and as segregating when the standard deviation between donors was above 5%. A statistical classification framework was developed to diagnose cytomegalovirus status using the catalog of TCR beta chain sequences. V and J gene assignment, in a later analysis, came from comparing TCR nucleotide sequences with IMGT/GENE-DB human TR gene sequences. Using the TCRdist pipeline, a later analysis assigned CDR3 sequences along with most-parsimonious VDJ recombination scenarios. A later analysis defined each TCR beta chain by its CDR3 amino acid sequence plus V-gene family, and excluded reads lacking a unique V-gene family. To address suspected cross-contamination and a sequencing artifact, a later analysis removed around 600 highly shared, low-generation-probability nucleotide sequences. In a later analysis, a clonal expansion index was calculated for each public chain from normalized within-repertoire ranks of inferred template counts. In a later analysis, generation probabilities were computed with a VDJ recombination model fitted to out-of-frame rearrangements, and the resulting probabilities were checked against IGoR. Hypergeometric tests were used in a later analysis to score TCR-TCR, TCR-HLA and TCR-CMV co-occurrence, with a repertoire-size bias correction applied to the TCR pairs. In a later analysis, false discovery rates were estimated by permuting HLA or CMV assignments 20 times. In a later analysis, co-occurring TCRs were grouped using DBSCAN, and TCRdist sequence similarity was added for clustering within HLA-allele-positive subsets. Repertoires with fewer than 30,000 or more than 120,000 public chains were left out of co-occurrence clustering, as were five repertoires with anomalous nucleotide sharing. Drawn from immuneACCESS, this table holds only the in-frame rearrangements with V and J called that TCRdb kept. Clones are partly lost; checked studies trace under half to an unresolved V gene and leave the rest unexplained. V and J calls and clone size are those listed in that table; D and trimming were worked out from the DNA. The sample yields over 95,000 clones; around three quarters were counted once. The ten largest clones capture 1.5% to 2.5% of the sample.

This TCR was sampled from a man aged 35 to 55 in good health and CMV-seronegative. Rearrangement joined TRBV9 to TRBJ2-5; no D gene can be assigned with confidence. The DNA matches TRBJ2-7 better at its end, which makes the J call doubtful. Specimen: PBMCs. CDR3 region: CASSVAERSYEQYF. The nucleotide sequence reads TGTGCCAGCAGCGTAGCTGAGAGATCCTACGAGCAGTACTTC.